This entry is about one T cell receptor beta chain. Over several immunoSEQ plates, each subset's genomic DNA was distributed in even portions. Ten immunoSEQ deep assay plates were used to sequence the DNA of unsorted PBMCs. Profiling relied on immunoSEQ multiplex PCR, and the TCRdb table lists in-frame clones only, not all of them. The sample shows 450,000 to 600,000 clones, 79% of them seen only once. The sample comes from a study of shared clonotypes between healthy human individuals. As for the study in general: The donor group consisted of two women and a few men, aged 18 to 49.

Germline V lookup: CDR1 LGHNA, CDR2 YNFKEQ. Trimming took 6 bases from V and 0 from J; bases not matched to a gene: 7. CDR3 length equals 15 residues. The sequence was obtained from a middle-aged woman in good health. Some clones in this sample may be carry-over from other donors' samples. The sequenced material came from PBMCs. This chain links TRBV4-2 with TRBJ2-7; 8 nucleotides align to TRBD1. CDR3 DNA sequence: TGTGCCAGCAGGGACAGGGACCGCGTCTCCTACGAGCAGTACTTC. It encodes CASRDRDRVSYEQYF.